This TCR beta chain was observed in a study of vaccination and CD4 T cells after COVID-19. This clonotype appeared a few times. TCRdb reprocessed the PCR reads via MiXCR and lists one record per CDR3 protein. Here the sample spans fewer than 25,000 distinct CDR3 sequences, about 54% being singletons. Germline CDR1 SNHLY, CDR2 FYNNEI. The CDR3 has 13 amino acids. The ends lost 6 bases at V and 5 bases at J; junction bases unmatched: 6. The sequence came from a human donor who had recovered from COVID-19. Source: CD4+ T cells from blood, taken before SARS-CoV-2 vaccination. The genes are TRBV2 and TRBJ2-5; 7 bases fit TRBD1. The CDR3 DNA follows: TGTGCCAGCAGGTACAGGGGTTTGGAGACCCAGTACTTC. Protein sequence: CASRYRGLETQYF.